The clone carrying this TCR beta chain was recorded a few times. These data belong to a study of blood T cells in healthy people across ages. The V gene's germline CDR1 is SEHNR and CDR2 FQNEAQ (reference sequence). The CDR3 has 15 amino acids. V lost 3 bases, J lost 0 bases, and 11 bases lay in between. The second PCR ran roughly 7 to 11 cycles with a sample-barcoded 5' primer and J-beta primers. MiXCR, run by TCRdb on the 5' RACE reads, gives a single entry per CDR3 protein. The sample has hundreds of thousands of distinct CDR3 sequences, 40% to 60% seen once; the top ten hold roughly 13%. The chain joins TRBV7-9 to TRBJ1-2; D gene unclear. The receptor was derived from a man under 40 in good health. The specimen sequenced was blood. The CDR3 DNA reads TGTGCCAGCAGCTTCTCCGACACCTCTAACTATGGCTACACCTTC. Residues: CASSFSDTSNYGYTF. Full variable domain (remainder filled in from reference TRBV7-9 and TRBJ1-2): DTGVSQNPRHKITKRGQNVTFRCDPISEHNRLYWYRQTLGQGPEFLTYFQNEAQLEKSRLLSDRFSAERPKGSFSTLEIQRTEQGDSAMYLCASSFSDTSNYGYTFGSGTRLTVV.